This TCR beta chain is from a study of T-cell memory formation after mild COVID-19. Study outcomes and limitations: The authors left the SARS-CoV-2 specificity of second-wave clones peaking on day 37 unconfirmed. Cross-reactive memory seemingly joined, as some responding clones were found in pre-infection memory. Most CD4+ clones that shrank were in CM and EM, while CD8+ ones turned up in EMRA.

Comment on this clonotype: The antigen remains undetermined.

5'RACE primed from the constant segment yielded TCR alpha and TCR beta cDNA libraries bearing sample barcodes and UMIs. TCRdb fed the 5' RACE reads into MiXCR, producing one record per CDR3 protein. The table has almost 250,000 distinct CDR3 sequences, 15% seen once. Germline V gene data show CDR1 as DFQATT and CDR2 as SNEGSKA (reference sequence). V lost 2 bases to trimming and J lost 5 bases, with 11 bases between them. There are 13 residues in the CDR3. The chain recombines TRBV20-1 with TRBJ2-3, with D possibly being TRBD2 (5 bases). Sequencing input: PBMCs or a T cell subset sorted from them (not recorded which). This sequence originates from an adult woman who had mild COVID-19 (a few samples of this study predate the infection). Cell type and time point are not known. The CDR3 coding sequence is TGCAGTGCTAGATCTAGCCCGGGAGATACGCAGTATTTT. This encodes CSARSSPGDTQYF.